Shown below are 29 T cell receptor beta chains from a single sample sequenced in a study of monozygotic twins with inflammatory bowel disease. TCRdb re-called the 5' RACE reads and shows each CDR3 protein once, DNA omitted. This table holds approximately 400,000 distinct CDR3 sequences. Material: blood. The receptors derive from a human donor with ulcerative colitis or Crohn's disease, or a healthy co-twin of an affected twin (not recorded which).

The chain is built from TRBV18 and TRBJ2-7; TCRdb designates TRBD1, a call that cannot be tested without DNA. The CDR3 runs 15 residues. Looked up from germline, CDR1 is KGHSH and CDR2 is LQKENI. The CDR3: CASSSKTGTVDEQYF.

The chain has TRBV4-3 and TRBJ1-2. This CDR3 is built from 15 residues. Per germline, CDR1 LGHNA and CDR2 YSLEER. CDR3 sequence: CASSPNSQANYGYTF.

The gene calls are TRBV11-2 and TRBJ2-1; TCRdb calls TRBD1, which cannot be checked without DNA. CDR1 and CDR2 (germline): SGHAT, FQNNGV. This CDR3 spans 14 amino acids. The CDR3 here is CASSNGQGWNEQFF.

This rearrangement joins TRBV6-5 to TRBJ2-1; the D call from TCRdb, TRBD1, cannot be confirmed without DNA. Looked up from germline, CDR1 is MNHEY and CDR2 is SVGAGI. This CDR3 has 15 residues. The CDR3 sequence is CASSYNGDNINEQFF.

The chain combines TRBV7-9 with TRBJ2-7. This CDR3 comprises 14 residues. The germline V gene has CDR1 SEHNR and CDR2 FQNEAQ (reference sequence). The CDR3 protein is CASSTRQSSYEQYF.

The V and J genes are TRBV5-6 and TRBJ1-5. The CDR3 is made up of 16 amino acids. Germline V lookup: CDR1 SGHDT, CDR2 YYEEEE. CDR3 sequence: CASSLLMDPSNQPQHF.

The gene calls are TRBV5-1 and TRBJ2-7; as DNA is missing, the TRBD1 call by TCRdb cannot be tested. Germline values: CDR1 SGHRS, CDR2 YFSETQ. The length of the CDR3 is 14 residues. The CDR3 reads CASSLGQRGDEQYF.

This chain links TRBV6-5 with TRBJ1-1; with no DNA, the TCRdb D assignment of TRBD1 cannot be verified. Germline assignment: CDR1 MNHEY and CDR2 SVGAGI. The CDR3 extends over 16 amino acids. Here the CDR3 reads CASSYLPGQRNTEAFF.

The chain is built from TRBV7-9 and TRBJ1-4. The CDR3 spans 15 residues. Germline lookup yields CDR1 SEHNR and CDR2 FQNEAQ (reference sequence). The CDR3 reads CASSLVMQADEKLFF. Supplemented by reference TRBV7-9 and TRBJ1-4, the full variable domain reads DTGVSQNPRHKITKRGQNVTFRCDPISEHNRLYWYRQTLGQGPEFLTYFQNEAQLEKSRLLSDRFSAERPKGSFSTLEIQRTEQGDSAMYLCASSLVMQADEKLFFGSGTQLSVL.

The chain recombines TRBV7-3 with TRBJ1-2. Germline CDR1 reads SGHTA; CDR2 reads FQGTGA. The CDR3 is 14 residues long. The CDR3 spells CASSRAGKSGGYTF.

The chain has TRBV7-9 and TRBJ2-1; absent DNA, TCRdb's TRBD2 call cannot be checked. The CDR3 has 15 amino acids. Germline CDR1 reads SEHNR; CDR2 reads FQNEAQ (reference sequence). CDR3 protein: CASAAQVFSYNEQFF.

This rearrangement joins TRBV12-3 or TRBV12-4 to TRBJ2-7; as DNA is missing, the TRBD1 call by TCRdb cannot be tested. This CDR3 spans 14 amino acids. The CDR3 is CASSFKQGARRVYF.

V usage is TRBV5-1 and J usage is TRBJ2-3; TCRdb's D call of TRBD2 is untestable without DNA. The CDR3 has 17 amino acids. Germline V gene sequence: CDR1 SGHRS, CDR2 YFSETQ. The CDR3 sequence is CASSLSSTSGVTDTQYF.

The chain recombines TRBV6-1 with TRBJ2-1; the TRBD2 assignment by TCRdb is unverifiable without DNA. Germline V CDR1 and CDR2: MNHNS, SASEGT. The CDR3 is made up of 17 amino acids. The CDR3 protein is CASTTLGQAGGHNEQFF.

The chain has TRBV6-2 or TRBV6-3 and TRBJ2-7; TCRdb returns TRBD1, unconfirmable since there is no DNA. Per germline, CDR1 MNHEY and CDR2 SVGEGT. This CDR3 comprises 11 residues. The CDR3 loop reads CASTDSYEQYF.

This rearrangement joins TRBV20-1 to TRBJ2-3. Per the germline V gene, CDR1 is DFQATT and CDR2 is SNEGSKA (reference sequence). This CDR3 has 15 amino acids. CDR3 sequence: CSARDWRASTDTQYF.

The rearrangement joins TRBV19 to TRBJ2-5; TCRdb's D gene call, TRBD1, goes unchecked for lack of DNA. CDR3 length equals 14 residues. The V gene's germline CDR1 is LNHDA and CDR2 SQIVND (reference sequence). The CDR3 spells CASSNPPGQETQYF.

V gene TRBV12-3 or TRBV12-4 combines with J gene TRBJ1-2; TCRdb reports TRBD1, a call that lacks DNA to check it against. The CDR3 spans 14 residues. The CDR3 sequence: CASSLIGTVYGYTF.

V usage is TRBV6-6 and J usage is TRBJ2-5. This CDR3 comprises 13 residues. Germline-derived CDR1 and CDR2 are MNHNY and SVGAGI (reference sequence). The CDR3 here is CASKVGNQETQYF.

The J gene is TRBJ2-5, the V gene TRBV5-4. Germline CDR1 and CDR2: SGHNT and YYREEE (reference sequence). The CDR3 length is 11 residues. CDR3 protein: CASSWEETQYF.

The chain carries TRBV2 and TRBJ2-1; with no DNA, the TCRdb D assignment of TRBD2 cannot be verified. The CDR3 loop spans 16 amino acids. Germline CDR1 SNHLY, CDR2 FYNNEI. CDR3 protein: CASSILRLAGNNEQFF.

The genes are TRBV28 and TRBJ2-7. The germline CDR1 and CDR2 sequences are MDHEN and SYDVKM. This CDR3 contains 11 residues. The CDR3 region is CASRRDYEQYF.

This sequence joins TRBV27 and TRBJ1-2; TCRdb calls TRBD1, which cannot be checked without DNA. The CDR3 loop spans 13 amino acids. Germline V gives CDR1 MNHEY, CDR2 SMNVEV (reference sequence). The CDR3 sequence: CASSPWGQPGYTF.

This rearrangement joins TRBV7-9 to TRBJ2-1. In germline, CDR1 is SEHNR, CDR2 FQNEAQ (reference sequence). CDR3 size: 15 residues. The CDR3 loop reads CASSLTGVSYNEQFF.

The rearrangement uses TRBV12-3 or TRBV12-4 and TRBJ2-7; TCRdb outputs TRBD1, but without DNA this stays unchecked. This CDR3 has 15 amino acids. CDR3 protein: CASSFRDSVLDEQYF.

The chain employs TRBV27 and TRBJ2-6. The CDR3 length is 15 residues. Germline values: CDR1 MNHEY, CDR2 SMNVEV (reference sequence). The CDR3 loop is CASSFGVSGANVLTF.

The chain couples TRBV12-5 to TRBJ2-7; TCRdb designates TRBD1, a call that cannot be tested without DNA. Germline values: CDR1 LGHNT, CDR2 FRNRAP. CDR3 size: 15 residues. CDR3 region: CASALGQGANYEQYF.

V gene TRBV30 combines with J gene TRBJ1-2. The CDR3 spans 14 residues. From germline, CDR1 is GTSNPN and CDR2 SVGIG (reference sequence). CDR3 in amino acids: CAWSRGIQNYGYTF.

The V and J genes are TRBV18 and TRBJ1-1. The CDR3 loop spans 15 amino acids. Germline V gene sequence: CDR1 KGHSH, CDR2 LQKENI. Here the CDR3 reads CASSLRTSVNTEAFF.